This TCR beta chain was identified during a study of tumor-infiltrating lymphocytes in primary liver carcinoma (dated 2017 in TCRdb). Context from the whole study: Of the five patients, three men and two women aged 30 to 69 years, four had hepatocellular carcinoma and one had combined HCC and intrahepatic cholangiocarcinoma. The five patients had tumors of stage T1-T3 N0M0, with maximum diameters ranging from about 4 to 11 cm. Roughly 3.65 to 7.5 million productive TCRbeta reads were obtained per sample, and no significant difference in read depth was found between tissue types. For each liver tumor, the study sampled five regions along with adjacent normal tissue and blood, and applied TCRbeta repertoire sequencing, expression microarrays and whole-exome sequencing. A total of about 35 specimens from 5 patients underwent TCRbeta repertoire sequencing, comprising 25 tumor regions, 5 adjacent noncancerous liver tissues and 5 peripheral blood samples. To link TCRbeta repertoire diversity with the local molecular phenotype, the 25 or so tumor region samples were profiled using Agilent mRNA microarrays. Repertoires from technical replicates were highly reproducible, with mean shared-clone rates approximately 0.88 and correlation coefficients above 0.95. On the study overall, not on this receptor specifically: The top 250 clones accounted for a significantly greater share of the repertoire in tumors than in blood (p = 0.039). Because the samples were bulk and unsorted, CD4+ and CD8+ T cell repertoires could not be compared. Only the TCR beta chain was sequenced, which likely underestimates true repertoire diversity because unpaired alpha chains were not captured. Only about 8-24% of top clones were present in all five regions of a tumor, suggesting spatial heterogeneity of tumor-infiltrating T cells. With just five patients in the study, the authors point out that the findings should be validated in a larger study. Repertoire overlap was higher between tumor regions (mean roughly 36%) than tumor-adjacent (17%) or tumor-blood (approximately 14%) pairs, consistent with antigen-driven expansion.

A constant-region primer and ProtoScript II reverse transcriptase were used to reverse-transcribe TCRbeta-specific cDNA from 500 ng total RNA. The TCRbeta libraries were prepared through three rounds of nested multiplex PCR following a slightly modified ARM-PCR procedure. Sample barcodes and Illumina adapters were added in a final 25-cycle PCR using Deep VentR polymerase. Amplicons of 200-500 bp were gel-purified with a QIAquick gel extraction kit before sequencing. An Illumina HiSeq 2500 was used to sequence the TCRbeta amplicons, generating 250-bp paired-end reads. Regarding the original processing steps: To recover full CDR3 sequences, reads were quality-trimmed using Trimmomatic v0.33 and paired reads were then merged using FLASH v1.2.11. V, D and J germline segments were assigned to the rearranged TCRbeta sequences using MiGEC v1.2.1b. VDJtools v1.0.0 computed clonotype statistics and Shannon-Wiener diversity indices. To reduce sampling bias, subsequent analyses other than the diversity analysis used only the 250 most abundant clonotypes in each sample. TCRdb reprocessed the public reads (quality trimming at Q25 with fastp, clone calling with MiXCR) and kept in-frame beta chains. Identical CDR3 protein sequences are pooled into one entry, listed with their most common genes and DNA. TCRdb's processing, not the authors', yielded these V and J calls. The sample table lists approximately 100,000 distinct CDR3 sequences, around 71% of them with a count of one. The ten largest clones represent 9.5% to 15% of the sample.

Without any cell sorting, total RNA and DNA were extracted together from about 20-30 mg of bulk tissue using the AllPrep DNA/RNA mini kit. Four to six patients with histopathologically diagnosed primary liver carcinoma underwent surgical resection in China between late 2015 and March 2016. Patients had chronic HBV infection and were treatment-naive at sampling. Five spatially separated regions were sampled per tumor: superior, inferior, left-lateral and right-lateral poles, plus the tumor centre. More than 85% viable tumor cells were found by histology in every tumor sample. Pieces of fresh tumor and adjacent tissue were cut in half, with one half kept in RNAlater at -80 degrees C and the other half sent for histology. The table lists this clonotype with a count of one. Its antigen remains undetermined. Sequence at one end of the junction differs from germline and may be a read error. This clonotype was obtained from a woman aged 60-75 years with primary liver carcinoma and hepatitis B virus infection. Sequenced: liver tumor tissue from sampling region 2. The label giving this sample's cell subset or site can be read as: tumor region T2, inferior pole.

CDR3 loop: CACSFVMNSPLHF. Here is the DNA: TGTGCATGCAGCTTTGTAATGAATTCACCCCTCCATTTT. The rearrangement joined TRBV11-2 to TRBJ1-6, with the D gene call left open. The germline V gene yields SGHAT for CDR1 and FQNNGV for CDR2. Including the terminal cysteine and phenylalanine, the CDR3 comprises 13 residues. Here the CDR3 DNA is all that survives: 39 bases in frame from base 1.